This T cell receptor beta chain was captured in a study of blood T cell repertoires in COVID-19. CDR1 is GTSNPN and CDR2 is SVGIG in the germline V gene (reference sequence). This CDR3 has 14 residues. The ends were cut back, 2 bases at V and 13 bases at J, with 21 bases in the middle. Clones were read by immunoSEQ multiplex PCR, and TCRdb kept only the in-frame ones, dropping some. Of around 54,000 clones detected, around 89% appear once; the ten largest clones hold less than 2.5%. Sample: peripheral blood. The chain employs TRBV30 and TRBJ2-4; D might be TRBD2 (5 bases). This receptor was obtained from a human donor in a cohort sampled during active COVID-19. The CDR3 spells CAWSNGFGRLLQYF. CDR3 nucleotide sequence: TGTGCCTGGAGTAATGGTTTTGGTAGACTATTACAGTACTTC. Looking up the rest from reference TRBV30 and TRBJ2-4 gives the full variable domain: SQTIHQWPATLVQPVGSPLSLECTVEGTSNPNLYWYRQAAGRGLQLLFYSVGIGQISSEVPQNLSASRPQDRQFILSSKKLLLSDSGFYLCAWSNGFGRLLQYFGAGTRLSVL.